The 5 T cell receptor beta chains below come from one sample, sequenced in a study of blood T cell repertoires in COVID-19. The assay was immunoSEQ multiplex PCR, and TCRdb's table has in-frame clones only and misses some. The table records about 350,000 clones, less than 90% of them present only once. The sample was PBMCs or T cells enriched from blood (not recorded which). The receptors were gathered from a woman in her thirties who had recovered from COVID-19.

The chain employs TRBV24-1 and TRBJ2-1; 11 bases line up with TRBD2. V trimming: 7 bases; J trimming: 3 bases; junction bases outside the gene matches: 1. CDR1 is KGHDR and CDR2 is SFDVKD in the germline V gene. This CDR3 comprises 14 residues. CDR3 sequence reads: CATSGLAGYNEQFF. CDR3 DNA sequence: TGTGCCACCAGCGGACTAGCGGGCTACAATGAGCAGTTCTTC.

The chain couples TRBV7-8 to TRBJ1-1; D not resolved. Trimming took 5 bases from V and 1 from J, leaving 8 bases between them. The CDR3 extends over 13 amino acids. CDR1 and CDR2 (germline): SGHVS, FQNEAQ. CDR3: CASSRDKNTEAFF. The CDR3 DNA is TGTGCCAGCAGCCGCGACAAGAACACTGAAGCTTTCTTT.

This clone has a single count. The rearrangement uses TRBV7-2 and TRBJ2-2; 9 bases map to TRBD1. This CDR3 has 14 residues. V shed 5 bases, J shed 4 bases, and the junction held 2 bases outside the gene matches. Per germline, CDR1 SGHTA and CDR2 FQGNSA. Here the CDR3 DNA reads TGTGCCAGCAGCCCGGGACAGGGCACCGGGGAGCTGTTTTTT. Translating it yields CASSPGQGTGELFF.

The chain has TRBV5-6 and TRBJ1-6, with no clear D. Germline V gene sequence: CDR1 SGHDT, CDR2 YYEEEE. The CDR3 covers 15 residues. Trimming left V 3 bases short and J 6 bases short, with 13 bases between. CDR3 in DNA: TGTGCCAGCAGCTCCCCGGCAGGCCTTAATTCACCCCTCCACTTT. This translates into CASSSPAGLNSPLHF.

The chain is built from TRBV27 and TRBJ1-2; TRBD1 matches 8 bases. The germline V gene has CDR1 MNHEY and CDR2 SMNVEV (reference sequence). V shed 3 bases and J 8 bases; nucleotides not matched to a gene: 8. CDR3 length: 14 amino acids. The CDR3 region is CASSFSDRGRGYTF. As DNA, the CDR3 is TGTGCCAGCAGTTTCTCCGACAGGGGCCGGGGCTACACCTTC.